This passage covers 2 T cell receptor beta chains from one sample sequenced in a study of OX40 agonist ivuxolimab in advanced cancers. Only in-frame clones appear in the TCRdb table, and some are missing; sequencing was by immunoSEQ multiplex PCR. The sample yields 60,000 to 75,000 clones, approximately 91% seen once. Material: CD4+ or CD8+ T cells sorted from blood, obtained in a trial of the OX40 agonist ivuxolimab. The origin of the receptors is an adult with an advanced solid tumor such as melanoma, head and neck, liver or kidney cancer.

The genes are TRBV4-2 and TRBJ2-2; D is undetermined. The V end was cut by 5 bases, the J end by 3 bases, with 1 base between. Germline CDR1 and CDR2: LGHNA and YNFKEQ. CDR3 length: 11 amino acids. The CDR3 DNA follows: TGTGCCAGCAGCGACACCGGGGAGCTGTTTTTT. Its translation: CASSDTGELFF.

The chain carries TRBV11-2 and TRBJ2-5, with 8 bases fitting TRBD1. The J segment lost 5 bases and the V segment lost 4 bases, leaving 9 bases of the junction unmatched. Germline values: CDR1 SGHAT, CDR2 FQNNGV. This CDR3 region has 15 residues. Here the CDR3 DNA reads TGTGCCAGCAGCTCCTCTGGACAGGGAGAGGAGACCCAGTACTTC. Translated, it gives CASSSSGQGEETQYF.